The clone carrying this T cell receptor (beta chain) has just a few counts. The antigen is undetermined. TCRdb analysed the 5' RACE reads with MiXCR anew, one entry per CDR3 protein. The sample lists about 320,000 distinct CDR3 sequences, around 6.8% occurring once. This sample was taken from a study of T cells after yellow fever vaccination. The CDR3 is 15 amino acids. The ends lost 0 bases at V and 10 bases at J; junction bases unmatched: 6. Germline CDR1 is MNHEY and CDR2 is SVGAGI. Study-level findings and limits: Most primary-vaccination clones reappeared after the booster (approximately 95% CD4, about 88% CD8).

The chain carries TRBV6-5 and TRBJ1-6; 7 positions match TRBD1. The source is a man between 18 and 35 years old who received the YFV17D yellow fever vaccine. The source material was PBMCs, sampled about 41 days after the first yellow fever vaccination. DNA for the CDR3: TGTGCCAGCAGTTACTCACGACAGGGTCAGTCACCCCTCCACTTT. This gives the protein CASSYSRQGQSPLHF.